In its sample, the clone carrying this TCR beta chain was seen a few times. The V gene's germline CDR1 is SQVTM and CDR2 ANQGSEA. V lost 6 bases and J lost 4; bases outside the gene matches: 7. The CDR3 has 14 amino acids. This entry belongs to a study of T cell repertoires in cytomegalovirus infection. TCRdb itself ran the reads through MiXCR, one entry per CDR3 protein. There are roughly 630,000 distinct CDR3 sequences in the sample; approximately 24% occur only once, and approximately 8.2% lies in the top ten. The chain employs TRBV29-1 and TRBJ2-1, with 9 bases lining up with TRBD2. The TCR originated in a human donor in good health (CMV status not recorded). Some clones in this sample may be carry-over from other donors' samples. Material: CD8+ T cells from PBMCs. The chain's CDR3 is CSVWSGGPYNEQFF. The CDR3 nucleotides are TGCAGCGTGTGGAGCGGGGGGCCGTACAATGAGCAGTTCTTC.